Given below is one TCR beta chain in context. Original processing methods: From reference gene primer amplification, estimates of nucleated cell counts were derived. The table came from immunoSEQ multiplex PCR; TCRdb's copy has only in-frame clones and leaves some out. That table furnishes V, J and clone size, whereas the DNA furnished D and trimming. Of 150,000 or so clones in the sample, 75% to 85% were seen once. This record comes from a study of blood T cell repertoires in COVID-19. Across the whole study: Researchers got acute and convalescent COVID-19 samples from the United States, Italy and Spain. Sample material is recorded as cDNA or gDNA derived from T cells, B-cell-depleted T cells, or PBMCs.

Germline loops: CDR1 SGHRS, CDR2 YFSETQ. The CDR3 totals 15 residues. V lost 0 bases and J lost 4; bases outside the gene matches: 3. The chain is built from TRBV5-1 and TRBJ2-2, with 7 bases fitting TRBD2. The origin of this receptor is a woman over 75 with active or convalescent COVID-19. The source material was peripheral blood. This CDR3 is CASSLAGEGTGELFF. CDR3 DNA sequence: TGCGCCAGCAGCTTGGCCGGGGAGGGCACCGGGGAGCTGTTTTTT.